This TCR beta chain was identified in a study of CXCR3-negative and CXCR3-positive naive CD8 T cells. General study findings and limits: Naive subsets were similarly diverse, while memory CD8+ repertoires were much less diverse. Naive CXCR3-positive cells had TRB CDR3s more hydrophobic than those of CXCR3-negative naive cells. For the naive subsets, surface CD5 was similar, and TCR strength was inferred from TRB CDR3 properties.

Carrying UMI labels, the TRB cDNA libraries were prepared through 5' RACE. From its re-call of the 5' RACE reads, TCRdb lists each CDR3 protein once, without DNA. This sample's table reports over 100,000 distinct CDR3 sequences. As to this clonotype: The antigen remains undetermined.

CDR1 is SEHNR and CDR2 is FQNEAQ in the germline V gene (reference sequence). This CDR3 is built from 15 residues. Input material: naive CXCR3+ CD8+ T cells from blood. The subset here: CD45RO-CCR7+CD27+CD95- naive CD8+ T cells expressing CXCR3 (TNR3+). The sequence was collected from a human donor in good health. Some clones in this sample may be carry-over from other donors' samples. V gene TRBV7-9 combines with J gene TRBJ2-2; with no DNA, the TCRdb D assignment of TRBD1 cannot be verified. The CDR3 loop is CASSSRTGSPGELFF.